The 14 T cell receptor beta chains below all came from one sample that was sequenced in a study of blood T cell repertoires in COVID-19. Clones were read by immunoSEQ multiplex PCR, and TCRdb kept only the in-frame ones, dropping some. The sample has about 98,000 clones, 86% seen once. Specimen: peripheral blood. These receptors all stem from a man between 50 and 59 years old with acute or convalescent COVID-19.

This clone has just one count. The chain uses TRBV6-5 and TRBJ1-5, with a tentative D call TRBD1 (6 bases). Germline V gene lookup returns CDR1 MNHEY and CDR2 SVGAGI. The CDR3 sequence is 16 residues long. Trimming stripped 0 bases from V and 8 bases from J, with 17 bases between. The CDR3 is CASSYSAARNREPQHF. In DNA form, the CDR3 reads TGTGCCAGCAGTTACTCTGCAGCCAGGAACAGGGAGCCCCAGCATTTT.

The V call is TRBV18, the J call TRBJ1-5, with D perhaps TRBD1 (5 bases). This CDR3 region has 13 residues. Germline V gene data show CDR1 as KGHSH and CDR2 as LQKENI. V was shortened by 5 bases and J by 4 bases, with 9 bases between the two germline ends. As DNA, the CDR3 is TGTGCCAGCTCATCAGACAGAAATCAGCCCCAGCATTTT. Translated, it gives CASSSDRNQPQHF. Full variable domain (remainder filled in from reference TRBV18 and TRBJ1-5): NAGVMQNPRHLVRRRGQEARLRCSPMKGHSHVYWYRQLPEEGLKFMVYLQKENIIDESGMPKERFSAEFPKEGPSILRIQQVVRGDSAAYFCASSSDRNQPQHFGDGTRLSIL.

The genes are TRBV20-1 and TRBJ2-3; 7 nucleotides line up with TRBD1. CDR1 DFQATT and CDR2 SNEGSKA come from the germline V gene (reference sequence). J was trimmed by 1 base and V by 4 bases; bases with no gene match: 5. The CDR3 is 14 residues long. Here the CDR3 reads CSATDRVGTDTQYF. The CDR3 DNA is TGCAGTGCTACTGACAGGGTTGGCACAGATACGCAGTATTTT.

Turning to this clone: Other DNA sequences in the same sample also yield this CDR3. The chain is built from TRBV6-6 and TRBJ2-1; D is unclear. The CDR3 is 14 residues long. V was trimmed by 0 bases and J by 4 bases, leaving 7 bases between them. Per the germline V gene, CDR1 is MNHNY and CDR2 is SVGAGI (reference sequence). The CDR3 protein is CASSYSRVYNEQFF. CDR3 DNA sequence: TGTGCCAGCAGTTACTCACGGGTTTACAATGAGCAGTTCTTC.

The chain is built from TRBV2 and TRBJ2-1; the D is unclear. V dropped 6 bases and J dropped 5 bases, with 17 bases sitting between them. The CDR3 has 15 amino acids. In germline, CDR1 is SNHLY, CDR2 FYNNEI. The CDR3 reads CASSERVRRDNEQFF. CDR3 coding DNA: TGTGCCAGCAGCGAACGGGTACGTCGGGACAATGAGCAGTTCTTC.

The chain has TRBV3-1 (or the pseudogene TRBV3-2) and TRBJ2-7, with TRBD2 identical over 13 bases. Germline CDR1 and CDR2: LGHDT and YNNKEL (reference sequence). The CDR3 has 16 amino acids. J was trimmed by 5 bases and V by 3 bases; bases with no gene match: 7. CDR3 coding DNA: TGTGCCAGCAGCCAGCGGACTAGCGGGAGTCTCCACGAGCAGTACTTC. It specifies CASSQRTSGSLHEQYF.

The rearrangement joins TRBV18 to TRBJ1-5; a weak D match, TRBD1 (6 bases). From germline, CDR1 is KGHSH and CDR2 LQKENI. V was cut by 6 bases and J by 0 bases, with 15 bases left in between. CDR3 size: 16 residues. As DNA, the CDR3 is TGTGCCAGCTCGCCGGAGTCAGGGGCTAGCAATCAGCCCCAGCATTTT. Translating gives CASSPESGASNQPQHF.

The J gene is TRBJ2-7, the V gene TRBV3-1 (or the pseudogene TRBV3-2); 9 bases agree with TRBD2. The CDR3 length is 15 residues. CDR1 and CDR2 (germline): LGHDT, YNNKEL (reference sequence). The trim removed 0 bases at V and 3 bases at J, leaving 3 bases unmatched. In DNA, the CDR3 is TGTGCCAGCAGCCAAGATGGTAGCGGGAGCTACGAGCAGTACTTC. It yields the protein CASSQDGSGSYEQYF.

This sequence joins TRBV18 and TRBJ1-4, with D perhaps TRBD1 (5 bases). The CDR3 has 15 residues. V lost 3 bases, J lost 8 bases, and 16 bases lay in between. Germline lookup yields CDR1 KGHSH and CDR2 LQKENI. The CDR3 is CASSPGQLGTEKLFF. Written as DNA, the CDR3 is TGTGCCAGCTCACCGGGGCAGCTGGGCACGGAAAAACTGTTTTTT.

CDR3 region: CASSEGLLGFGANVLTF. The CDR3 bases are TGTGCCAGCAGTGAGGGTCTTCTAGGATTTGGGGCCAACGTCCTGACTTTC. The chain links TRBV2 to TRBJ2-6, with D unresolved. Germline V gene data show CDR1 as SNHLY and CDR2 as FYNNEI. V was trimmed by 3 bases and J by 3 bases, leaving 15 bases between them. This CDR3 is built from 17 residues. Full variable domain (remainder filled in from reference TRBV2 and TRBJ2-6): EPEVTQTPSHQVTQMGQEVILRCVPISNHLYFYWYRQILGQKVEFLVSFYNNEISEKSEIFDDQFSVERPDGSNFTLKIRSTKLEDSAMYFCASSEGLLGFGANVLTFGAGSRLTVL.

This clone was observed once. This sequence joins TRBV21-1 and TRBJ1-5; the tabulated D call, TRBD1, remains unverified against the DNA. TRBV21-1 has pseudogene status. The CDR3 has 13 amino acids. CDR3 in DNA: TGTGCCAGCAGCAAAAGGGGAAATCAGCCCCAGCATTTT. Its protein is CASSKRGNQPQHF.

This chain uses TRBV9 with TRBJ1-2, with 8 bases identical to TRBD1. The trim removed 0 bases at V and 8 bases at J, leaving 9 bases unmatched. The CDR3 loop spans 15 amino acids. Germline V CDR1 and CDR2: SGDLS, YYNGEE. CDR3 nucleotide sequence: TGTGCCAGCAGCGTAGATGGGACAGGAGCTGGAGGCTACACCTTC. Encoded protein: CASSVDGTGAGGYTF.

The chain has TRBV7-9 and TRBJ2-5; 8 positions match TRBD1. Germline CDR1 and CDR2: SEHNR and FQNEAQ (reference sequence). CDR3 length: 16 amino acids. The trim removed 3 bases at V and 2 bases at J, leaving 8 bases unmatched. The CDR3, as DNA: TGTGCCAGCAGCTTGGGGACAGGAGGGGGGCAAGAGACCCAGTACTTC. Its translation is CASSLGTGGGQETQYF.

This sequence joins TRBV5-1 and TRBJ1-1, with 7 bases identical to TRBD1. Germline values: CDR1 SGHRS, CDR2 YFSETQ. The CDR3 runs to 13 residues. The V segment lost 4 bases and the J segment 3 bases; nucleotides outside the gene matches: 3. The DNA for the CDR3 is TGCGCCAGCAGCCCCGGGACAGACACTGAAGCTTTCTTT. This codes for CASSPGTDTEAFF.